This TCR beta chain was recovered during a study of identical twins. Study findings and constraints: Findings came from cross-sectional statistics, without long-term follow-up of donors.

From the 5' RACE reads, TCRdb called clonotypes with MiXCR, one entry per CDR3 protein. The sample lists some 790,000 distinct CDR3 sequences; 15% to 20% were seen once. The CDR3 totals 13 residues. Germline loops: CDR1 WSHSY, CDR2 SAAADI. V was shortened by 2 bases and J by 3 bases, with 5 bases between the two germline ends. Comment on this clonotype: The target antigen is unknown.

This sample was also put to use in a study of T cells expressing NK-cell markers. That paper notes: It was sorted CD3+CD56-NKG2C+, CD3+CD56+NKG2C- and CD3+CD56+NKG2C+ T cells that provided the TCR beta repertoires. HCMV seropositivity characterized most of the eight sequenced donors, and seronegativity one.

The chain employs TRBV10-2 and TRBJ1-5; D is unresolved. The source material was PBMCs. The clonotype originates from a woman under 30 in good health. CDR3 protein: CASSESPNQPQHF. The CDR3 DNA is TGCGCCAGCAGTGAGAGTCCCAATCAGCCCCAGCATTTT.